The rows below give T cell receptor beta chains drawn from one sample of a study of blood T cell repertoires in COVID-19. TCRdb's table, derived via immunoSEQ multiplex PCR, lists solely in-frame clones and lacks some. The table has under 150,000 clones, approximately 88% seen once. Sequencing was carried out using PBMCs or T cells enriched from blood (not recorded which). The receptor source for this set is a man aged 40-55 years with acute COVID-19. Both conserved end residues are part of each CDR3.

>12|TRBV28
CASRKQGGEAFF
>15|TRBV7-8
CASSFLPQMNTEAFF
>13|TRBV7-9
CASSLSLNTEAFF
>15|TRBV28
CASSLRGTGGGKLFF
>14|TRBV4-3
CASSQERSTGELFF
>16|TRBV20-1
CSASGRGGRAIETQYF
>16|TRBV11-3
CASSLGTSGRTDTQYF
>12|TRBV19
CASKEGDTEAFF
>14|TRBV9
CASSATSLATEQFF
>16|TRBV4-1
CASSQVPGTGGNEQYF
>16|TRBV10-3
CAISESRLAGGNEQYF
>15|TRBV11-2
CASSPYSGGTDTQYF
>13|TRBV7-9
CASSLQGASEAFF